This T cell receptor (beta chain) was documented in a study of T cell responses to AZD1222 COVID-19 vaccine. Sequenced by immunoSEQ multiplex PCR; TCRdb stores in-frame clones only, minus some. The sample records roughly 150,000 clones, approximately 88% being singletons. This CDR3 spans 14 amino acids. V was cut by 0 bases and J by 11 bases, with 16 bases left in between. Germline-derived CDR1 and CDR2 are SGHNT and YENEEA. The sequence was collected from an adult in good health. V usage is TRBV11-3 and J usage is TRBJ1-1; D is undetermined. The sample consisted of peripheral blood, taken on day 0 of MenACWY control vaccination. The CDR3 DNA is TGTGCCAGCAGCTTAGATCGATGGGGTCCGGTGGCTTTCTTT. It is translated as CASSLDRWGPVAFF. The full variable domain, completed using reference TRBV11-3 and TRBJ1-1, is EAGVVQSPRYKIIEKKQPVAFWCNPISGHNTLYWYLQNLGQGPELLIRYENEEAVDDSQLPKDRFSAERLKGVDSTLKIQPAELGDSAVYLCASSLDRWGPVAFFGQGTRLTVV.